Presented here are 7 T cell receptor beta chains from one specimen sequenced in a study of vaccination effects on CD4 cells after COVID-19. These TCRs are of unknown antigen specificity. Using viral peptide pools, the ViraFEST assay grew out antigen-specific CD4+ T cells prior to sequencing. It was after approximately 11 days of culture that CD4+ T cells were isolated. Each participant was administered two doses of either the BNT162b2 or the mRNA-1273 vaccine. The method was immunoSEQ multiplex PCR; TCRdb's version includes in-frame clones alone and lacks a portion of them. The data show under 80,000 clones, 55% to 85% seen once. The material sequenced was CD4+ T cells from PBMCs cultured with HCoV-229E spike peptides, taken after COVID-19 vaccination. Receptors originate from a human donor who received a COVID-19 vaccine.

A single count supports this clone. The genes are TRBV5-5 and TRBJ2-7; 10 bases are a match to TRBD1. This CDR3 is 15 amino acids long. V lost 3 bases and J lost 4; bases outside the gene matches: 7. Germline V gene sequence: CDR1 SGHKS, CDR2 YYEKEE (reference sequence). The CDR3 sequence: CASSSGGTGAYEQYV. The CDR3 DNA sequence: TGTGCCAGCAGCTCGGGCGGGACAGGGGCATACGAGCAGTACGTC.

The chain combines TRBV4-1 with TRBJ1-2; 8 positions match TRBD1. The germline CDR1 and CDR2 sequences are MGHRA and YSYEKL. The CDR3 consists of 16 residues. V shed 3 bases, J shed 5 bases, and the junction held 11 bases outside the gene matches. The CDR3 DNA reads TGCGCCAGCAGCCAGAGGCCAGGGGGCTCACCTTATGGCTACACCTTC. Amino acids: CASSQRPGGSPYGYTF.

CDR3 DNA: TGTGCCAGCAGCCACGCCGGGACAGGCCGCGAAAAACTGTTTTTT. Its translation is CASSHAGTGREKLFF. The gene calls are TRBV3-1 (or the pseudogene TRBV3-2) and TRBJ1-4; 8 bases fit TRBD1. V was clipped by 3 bases and J by 8 bases; unmatched bases: 8. Germline V CDR1 and CDR2: LGHDT, YNNKEL (reference sequence). This CDR3 region has 15 residues.

The rearrangement links TRBV7-2 to TRBJ2-3; 10 bases match TRBD2. CDR3 size: 16 residues. The V gene's germline CDR1 is SGHTA and CDR2 FQGNSA. Trimming took 5 bases from V and 1 from J; bases not matched to a gene: 6. CDR3 sequence (DNA): TGTGCCAGCAGCCCCTGGACTAGCGGCGGCACAGATACGCAGTATTTT. Encoded protein: CASSPWTSGGTDTQYF.

The chain combines TRBV24-1 with TRBJ2-7; D gene ambiguous. Trimming took off 0 bases at V and 3 bases at J, with 14 bases between the two ends. CDR3 length: 16 residues. From germline, CDR1 is KGHDR and CDR2 SFDVKD. The CDR3 is CATSDLGMTGSYEQYV. Written as DNA, the CDR3 is TGTGCCACCAGTGATTTGGGGATGACTGGAAGCTACGAGCAGTACGTC.

The chain links TRBV7-2 to TRBJ1-6; the match to TRBD1 covers 7 bases. The V gene's germline CDR1 is SGHTA and CDR2 FQGNSA. J was trimmed by 5 bases and V by 1 base; bases with no gene match: 2. The CDR3 contains 15 residues. CDR3 nucleotides: TGTGCCAGCAGCTTAGATCAGGGGGATAATTCACCCCTCCACTTT. Its translation: CASSLDQGDNSPLHF.

The chain has TRBV7-2 and TRBJ2-5; 11 nucleotides match TRBD1. The CDR3 sequence is 14 residues long. J was trimmed by 4 bases and V by 5 bases; bases with no gene match: 3. CDR1 is SGHTA, CDR2 FQGNSA, per germline. Here the CDR3 reads CASSADRGRETQYF. The CDR3 bases are TGTGCCAGCAGCGCGGACAGGGGGCGAGAGACCCAGTACTTC.